The rows below give T cell receptor beta chains drawn from one sample of a study of shared clonotypes between healthy human individuals. Libraries were prepared by immunoSEQ multiplex PCR; TCRdb keeps only in-frame clonotypes and omits some of them. The sample contains roughly 1,100,000 clones, about 76% of which appear only once. The specimen sequenced was memory CD4+ T cells sorted from blood. The source of these receptors is a man aged 18 to 30 in good health. Each CDR3 is given with its conserved first and last residue. The D gene is left open where the match is weak. Part of the rows lack a size; the others show once, few, many or a class for expanded clones.

TRBD1	17	TRBV5-5	TRBJ1-2	.	TGTGCCAGCAGCTTGGAGGGGGCGGACCGACCTAACTATGGCTACACCTTC	CASSLEGADRPNYGYTF
TRBD1	14	TRBV5-5	TRBJ1-6	many	TGTGCCAGCAGCCGAGGACAGGTTAATTCACCCCTCCACTTT	CASSRGQVNSPLHF
TRBD1	13	TRBV7-7	TRBJ2-7	.	TGTGCTAGCAGCTTCCGACAGGGTTACGAGCAGTACTTC	CASSFRQGYEQYF
TRBD2	16	TRBV11-2	TRBJ2-2	.	TGTGCCAGCAGCTCCCGTCTAGCGGGGAACACCGGGGAGCTGTTTTTT	CASSSRLAGNTGELFF
.	17	TRBV5-8	TRBJ1-6	few	TGTGCCAGCAGCTTGAGCACAGGGAGGTCCTATAATTCACCCCTCCACTTT	CASSLSTGRSYNSPLHF
.	17	TRBV5-1	TRBJ2-7	.	TGCGCCAGCAGCTTGGTCGGGGCAGGGCCCCTTTCTAACGAGCAGTACTTC	CASSLVGAGPLSNEQYF
.	13	TRBV27	TRBJ2-7	.	TGTGCCAGCAGGGCACTAAACTCCTACGAGCAGTACTTC	CASRALNSYEQYF
TRBD1	16	TRBV5-1	TRBJ2-3	.	TGCGCCAGCAGCTTGGAGGGACAGGGGTACACAGATACGCAGTATTTT	CASSLEGQGYTDTQYF
.	14	TRBV7-2	TRBJ2-3	.	TGTGCCAGCCTAAGAGAGGTGAGCACAGATACGCAGTATTTT	CASLREVSTDTQYF
TRBD1	13	TRBV28	TRBJ1-2	.	TGTGCCAGCACCTCGGGACAGGGCTATGGCTACACCTTC	CASTSGQGYGYTF
.	15	TRBV19	TRBJ1-1	.	TGTGCCAGTAGTATCGGGGCAAGGGGGAACACTGAAGCTTTCTTT	CASSIGARGNTEAFF
TRBD1	14	TRBV5-5	TRBJ2-2	.	TGTGCCAGCAGAAGGGACAGATACACCGGGGAGCTGTTTTTT	CASRRDRYTGELFF
.	9	TRBV27	TRBJ2-3	.	TGTGCCGGCCCAGATACGCAGTATTTT	CAGPDTQYF
TRBD1	14	TRBV5-1	TRBJ1-1	few	TGCGCCAGCAGCTCTGGGACAGTTCACACTGAAGCTTTCTTT	CASSSGTVHTEAFF
TRBD2	16	TRBV9	TRBJ2-5	.	TGTGCCAGCAGCGAGGGACTAGCGGGGAAAGAAGAGACCCAGTACTTC	CASSEGLAGKEETQYF
.	15	TRBV2	TRBJ2-3	.	TGTGCCAGCAGCGTAGTGGGACCCCCGGAGGATACGCAGTATTTT	CASSVVGPPEDTQYF
TRBD1	17	TRBV14	TRBJ2-7	.	TGTGCCAGCAGCCAAATCGACGCGATAGGACAGGGAGGCGAGCAGTACTTC	CASSQIDAIGQGGEQYF
.	15	TRBV7-2	TRBJ1-5	few	TGTGCCAGCAGCTTAGGTTGGGGTGCAAATCAGCCCCAGCATTTT	CASSLGWGANQPQHF
TRBD1	14	TRBV23-1	TRBJ2-7	.	TGCGCCAGCAGCCAGGCCAGGGGGCGGGGCGAGCAGTACTTC	CASSQARGRGEQYF
.	13	TRBV4-3	TRBJ1-1	few	TGCGCCAGCAGCCAAGGATTTCTTACTGAAGCTTTCTTT	CASSQGFLTEAFF
TRBD1	14	TRBV7-2	TRBJ1-4	.	TGTGCCAGCAGCTCGACAGGGACTAATGAAAAACTGTTTTTT	CASSSTGTNEKLFF
.	12	TRBV5-8	TRBJ1-3	.	TGTGCCAGCAGGAGGGCTGGAAACACCATATATTTT	CASRRAGNTIYF
TRBD2	15	TRBV27	TRBJ2-3	many	TGTGCCAGCAGTTTAGGCGGGAGGAGCACAGATACGCAGTATTTT	CASSLGGRSTDTQYF
TRBD2	15	TRBV11-2	TRBJ2-7	.	TGTGCCAGCAGCTTGGAGCGGGGGGGCCACTACGAGCAGTACTTC	CASSLERGGHYEQYF
.	13	TRBV2	TRBJ1-5	few	TGTGCCAGCAGTGAAGAACGAGACCAGCCCCAGCATTTT	CASSEERDQPQHF
TRBD2	14	TRBV18	TRBJ2-7	.	TGTGCCAGCTCGTCTAGCGGTCAAGCCTACGAGCAGTACTTC	CASSSSGQAYEQYF
.	16	TRBV7-2	TRBJ2-7	once	TGTGCCAGCAGCTTAGGAGCGAGGGCATCCAGCAACGGGCAGTACTTC	CASSLGARASSNGQYF
.	16	TRBV7-8	TRBJ2-2	.	TGTGCCAGCAGCTTAGGGGCGGCCGGGTACACCGGGGAGCTGTTTTTT	CASSLGAAGYTGELFF
.	12	TRBV9	TRBJ2-5	once	TGTGCCAGCAGCGTAGTGGGAGAGACCCAGTACTTC	CASSVVGETQYF
.	15	TRBV7-8	TRBJ1-5	.	TGTGCCAGCAGCTTAGTAGCGGGCTCAAATCAGCCCCAGCATTTT	CASSLVAGSNQPQHF
TRBD2	15	TRBV5-1	TRBJ2-7	.	TGCGCCAGCAGCTTCGAACTAGCGGATGCCTACGAGCAGTACTTC	CASSFELADAYEQYF
.	12	TRBV6-6	TRBJ1-2	.	TGTGCCAGCAGTCTCGACTCTTATGGCTACACCTTC	CASSLDSYGYTF
.	12	TRBV5-4	TRBJ2-7	.	TGTGCCAGCAGCTTGGACATCTACGAGCAGTACTTC	CASSLDIYEQYF
.	13	TRBV6-1	TRBJ1-6	.	TGTGCCAGCAGTGGACAGTATAATTCACCCCTCCACTTT	CASSGQYNSPLHF
.	15	TRBV30	TRBJ1-3	.	TGTGCCTGGAGTTTTGGGACCGCTACTGGAAACACCATATATTTT	CAWSFGTATGNTIYF
.	14	TRBV2	TRBJ2-3	.	TGTGCCAGCAGTGGTTTAGGAAGCACAGATACGCAGTATTTT	CASSGLGSTDTQYF
.	13	TRBV7-6	TRBJ2-2	.	TGTGCCAGCAGCTTAGTGGCTTCGGGGGAGCTGTTTTTT	CASSLVASGELFF
.	15	TRBV5-1	TRBJ1-1	.	TGCGCCAGCAGCTTGGTGTGGGGGGCGAGTACTGAAGCTTTCTTT	CASSLVWGASTEAFF
.	17	TRBV30	TRBJ1-5	.	TGTGCCTGGAGTGATGGGGGGCAGGGGTTACGCAATCAGCCCCAGCATTTT	CAWSDGGQGLRNQPQHF
.	11	TRBV30	TRBJ2-5	.	TGTGCCTGGAGTGACGGGGGGACCCAGTACTTC	CAWSDGGTQYF
.	14	TRBV15	TRBJ2-7	.	TGTGCCACCAGCAGAGCGACACTCCTCTACGAGCAGTACTTC	CATSRATLLYEQYF
.	16	TRBV5-1	TRBJ2-2	.	TGCGCCAGCAGCTTAAGCGCTTCGTCGAACACCGGGGAGCTGTTTTTT	CASSLSASSNTGELFF
.	14	TRBV23-1	TRBJ2-3	.	TGCGCCAGCAGTCTATCCCAGGGAGAAGATACGCAGTATTTT	CASSLSQGEDTQYF
TRBD1	15	TRBV27	TRBJ2-1	.	TGTGCCAGCAGTCTCACAGGGGGCCTGGTCAGAGAGCAGTTCTTC	CASSLTGGLVREQFF
.	13	TRBV5-1	TRBJ2-5	.	TGCGCCAGCAGCTTGGGTAACGAAGAGACCCAGTACTTC	CASSLGNEETQYF
.	12	TRBV4-3	TRBJ1-2	many	TGCGCCAGCAGCCAAAGACAGTTTGGCTACACCTTC	CASSQRQFGYTF
.	10	TRBV6-1	TRBJ1-1	.	TGTGCCAGCAGTCACCTTGAAGCTTTCTTT	CASSHLEAFF
.	16	TRBV5-1	TRBJ2-5	.	TGCGCCAGCAGCTCCCTCGTGGCGGGTAGACAAGAGACCCAGTACTTC	CASSSLVAGRQETQYF
TRBD1	18	TRBV19	TRBJ1-5	many	TGTGCCAGTACCCCGTGGGGAACAGGGGGCGCAGGGGATCAGCCCCAGCATTTT	CASTPWGTGGAGDQPQHF
.	13	TRBV18	TRBJ2-7	.	TGTGCCAGCTCACCGGCGGCGGGGTGGGAGCAGTACTTC	CASSPAAGWEQYF
.	10	TRBV7-2	TRBJ2-5	.	TGTGCCAGCGGTAAAGAGACCCAGTACTTC	CASGKETQYF
TRBD2	16	TRBV5-4	TRBJ2-1	.	TGTGCCAGCAGCCCCCTGCCCAGCGGGGGGGCCGGTGAGCAGTTCTTC	CASSPLPSGGAGEQFF
.	14	TRBV9	TRBJ2-7	.	TGTGCCAGCAGCGCGCCCGGGGACGAGGGCGAGCAGTACTTC	CASSAPGDEGEQYF
.	15	TRBV7-9	TRBJ2-3	.	TGTGCCAGCAGCCTACAACAGGGAGTGGAAGATACGCAGTATTTT	CASSLQQGVEDTQYF
TRBD2	15	TRBV30	TRBJ2-1	few	TGTGCCTGGAATCCGGCTAGCGGGAGGGGGAATGAGCAGTTCTTC	CAWNPASGRGNEQFF
.	14	TRBV30	TRBJ2-3	.	TGTGCCTGGAGTTGGCACGGGAGCACAGATACGCAGTATTTT	CAWSWHGSTDTQYF
.	16	TRBV28	TRBJ2-7	.	TGTGCCAGCAGTTCAATGGCGACCGACCTGGGCTACGAGCAGTACTTC	CASSSMATDLGYEQYF
.	13	TRBV7-3	TRBJ2-3	few	TGTGCCAGCAGCGCCCAGGGCACAGATACGCAGTATTTT	CASSAQGTDTQYF